Following are 9 T cell receptor beta chains from one sample sequenced in a study of shared clonotypes between healthy human individuals. Clones were read by immunoSEQ multiplex PCR, and TCRdb kept only the in-frame ones, dropping some. The sample lists about 670,000 clones, less than 80% seen once, with under 2% in the top ten. The material sequenced was memory CD4+ T cells sorted from blood. Subset noted: CD45RA-negative fraction. The receptors derive from a woman between 25 and 40 years old in good health.

This clone was recorded a few times. The chain carries TRBV7-6 and TRBJ2-7; possibly TRBD2 for D (6 bases). V lost 2 bases and J lost 6, with 14 bases in between. Germline loops: CDR1 SGHVS, CDR2 FNYEAQ. CDR3 length equals 14 residues. The DNA of the CDR3 is TGTGCCAGCAGCTTAACTCGGGAGTCGAGCGAGCAGTACTTC. Residues: CASSLTRESSEQYF.

This clone came up a few times. The same CDR3 also results from other DNA sequences found in this sample. This chain joins TRBV2 and TRBJ2-7; D unresolved. Trimming pared 4 bases from V and 3 bases from J, leaving 4 bases between. The V gene's germline CDR1 is SNHLY and CDR2 FYNNEI. The CDR3 extends over 11 amino acids. The CDR3 here is CASSAIYEQYF. CDR3 nucleotides: TGTGCCAGCAGTGCAATCTACGAGCAGTACTTC.

The V call is TRBV18, the J call TRBJ1-4; D unresolved. The V end lost 1 base, the J end lost 0 bases, and 9 bases lay between the germline ends. This CDR3 has 16 residues. Germline V gene lookup returns CDR1 KGHSH and CDR2 LQKENI. The CDR3 DNA reads as TGTGCCAGCTCACCACGGACTCTGGCAACTAATGAAAAACTGTTTTTT. Translation gives CASSPRTLATNEKLFF.

This clone was found once. The chain couples TRBV7-7 to TRBJ2-1; no clear D gene. From germline, CDR1 is SSHAT and CDR2 FNYEAQ (reference sequence). V lost 3 bases to trimming and J lost 4 bases, with 7 bases between them. This CDR3 comprises 13 residues. The CDR3 sequence: CASSLSAYNEQFF. The DNA for the CDR3 is TGTGCCAGCAGCTTGTCCGCGTACAATGAGCAGTTCTTC.

This chain links TRBV5-1 with TRBJ2-1; TRBD2 matches 10 bases. This CDR3 contains 18 residues. The ends lost 0 bases at V and 3 bases at J; junction bases unmatched: 9. Germline assignment: CDR1 SGHRS and CDR2 YFSETQ. CDR3 bases: TGCGCCAGCAGCTTGGTGGCTAGCGGGAGCTTTAGCTACAATGAGCAGTTCTTC. Its translation is CASSLVASGSFSYNEQFF.

This sequence joins TRBV28 and TRBJ2-1; TRBD2 agrees at 10 bases. Germline V gives CDR1 MDHEN, CDR2 SYDVKM. This CDR3 is 16 amino acids long. The V gene end was trimmed by 5 bases and the J gene end by 4 bases; junction bases not matched to a gene: 8. DNA of the CDR3: TGTGCCAGCAGTGAATCTAGCGGGAGTATGTACAATGAGCAGTTCTTC. Translation: CASSESSGSMYNEQFF.

The rearrangement joins TRBV23-1 to TRBJ1-1; D possibly corresponds to TRBD1 (6 bases). TRBV23-1 is an open reading frame whose function is uncertain. The CDR3 totals 14 residues. V was pared by 4 bases and J by 1 base, with 10 bases between. The CDR3 here is CASSPRDTNTEAFF. CDR3 sequence (DNA): TGCGCCAGCAGTCCCCGGGACACGAACACTGAAGCTTTCTTT.

The chain carries TRBV11-2 and TRBJ2-5, with D perhaps matching TRBD1 (6 bases). This CDR3 comprises 15 residues. Between the trimmed V and J ends, which lost 0 bases and 5 bases, there was a span of 13 bases. CDR1 and CDR2 (germline): SGHAT, FQNNGV. The CDR3 spells CASSLEGGWGETQYF. The CDR3 DNA sequence: TGTGCCAGCAGCTTAGAAGGGGGTTGGGGGGAGACCCAGTACTTC.

V is TRBV6-1 and J is TRBJ2-7; D may be TRBD2 (6 bases). Trimming shortened V by 2 bases and J by 5 bases, and 13 bases separated the two germline ends. The germline gives CDR1 MNHNS, CDR2 SASEGT. The CDR3 is made up of 14 amino acids. The CDR3 coding sequence is TGTGCCAGCAGTGAACCGGGAGTGACAGACGAGCAGTACTTC. Protein: CASSEPGVTDEQYF.